Sequencing of this T cell receptor beta chain was carried out in a study of cytomegalovirus exposure and HLA in healthy donors (dated by TCRdb to about 2017). Study-level background: A later analysis indicated that the roughly 120 validation repertoires were generated on the platform also employed for the approximately 700 repertoires of the first cohort. The study was designed to test whether signatures of past pathogen exposure could be identified by cataloging public T cell receptors. Besides the first cohort of approximately 670 subjects, a separate validation cohort made up of over 95 different subjects was used. To predict cytomegalovirus infection status, the study combined high-throughput TCR immunosequencing, statistical association of individual TCRs with disease status, and machine learning. General findings and caveats noted by the study authors: In both the original and validation cohorts, the classifier was reported to diagnose cytomegalovirus status with high specificity and sensitivity. In a later analysis, TCRs clustered in the first cohort were found to also tend to co-occur in the roughly 120 validation repertoires, with approximately 93% of cluster scores above 0. Most TCR sequences were seen in very few donors, while some public TCRs were found in many individuals. The validation cohort had no HLA typing available for a later analysis, so co-occurrence within that cohort was assessed over all 120 or so repertoires. A total of 150 or so TCR beta chains were listed by the study as associated with cytomegalovirus. According to the authors, the approach could potentially be generalized to other disease states and immunological phenotypes. A few of the identified cytomegalovirus-associated TCR beta chains were confirmed in vitro to be specific for cytomegalovirus antigens.

Libraries were prepared through the immunoSEQ multiplex PCR assay. The authors' pipeline ran thus. To diagnose cytomegalovirus status from the catalog of TCR beta chain sequences, a statistical classification framework was built. TCRdb took over this immuneACCESS table, retaining in-frame rearrangements with V and J assigned. Such tables are incomplete; in checked studies, under half of the missing clones stem from an unresolved V gene, and the remainder is unexplained. V, J and clone size are those of that table, while D and trimming were read from the DNA. For this sample there are about 180,000 clones; just under 90% appear just once. The ten top clones hold approximately 1.5% of the sample. For this chain, trimming is 3 bases at the V end and 6 bases at the J end, and the number of junction bases without a gene match is 6. CDR1 and CDR2 (MGHDK, SYGVNS) derive from the germline V gene. The CDR3 runs 14 amino acids, cysteine and phenylalanine included. Only the CDR3 part of the read is kept: 42 bases, read in frame from the first base.

The donors were included in the validation cohort of some 120 subjects, a group kept apart from the roughly 670-subject first cohort. Turning to this clone: Its antigen remains unidentified. Within one base of it there is no much larger clone, and no base qualities were kept.

Sequenced: PBMCs. The origin of this receptor is a woman aged 30 to 39 in good health and CMV-seronegative. Recombination joined TRBV25-1 with TRBJ1-2; 8 nucleotides in the junction match TRBD1. The CDR3 region has the sequence CASSDFQGADGYTF. At the DNA level, the sequence is TGTGCCAGCAGTGACTTCCAGGGGGCGGATGGCTACACCTTC.